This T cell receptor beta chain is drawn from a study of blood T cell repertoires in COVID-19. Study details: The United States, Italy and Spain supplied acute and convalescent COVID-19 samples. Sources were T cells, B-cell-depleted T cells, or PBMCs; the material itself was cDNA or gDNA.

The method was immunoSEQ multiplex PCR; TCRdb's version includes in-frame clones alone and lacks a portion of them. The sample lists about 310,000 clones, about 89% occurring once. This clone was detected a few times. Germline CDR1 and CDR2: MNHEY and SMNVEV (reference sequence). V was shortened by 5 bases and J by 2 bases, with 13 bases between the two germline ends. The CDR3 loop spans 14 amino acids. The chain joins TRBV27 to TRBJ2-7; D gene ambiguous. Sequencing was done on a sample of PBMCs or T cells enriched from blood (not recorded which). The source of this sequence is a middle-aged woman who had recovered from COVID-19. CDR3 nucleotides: TGTGCCAGCAGTCAATTTGTCCCAACCTACGAGCAGTACTTC. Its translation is CASSQFVPTYEQYF.